A selection of T cell receptor beta chains follows, all from one sample in a study of blood T cell repertoires in COVID-19. The method was immunoSEQ multiplex PCR; TCRdb's version includes in-frame clones alone and lacks a portion of them. The sample consists of some 320,000 clones, around 90% of them appearing once. The material sequenced was PBMCs or T cells enriched from blood (not recorded which). Every receptor here comes from a man in his 60s who had recovered from COVID-19. Each CDR3 is given without its conserved first and last residue.

>TRBV18|TRBJ1-1|13
ASSPLGQGNTEAF
>TRBV18|TRBJ2-7|14
ASSPPGTGTLGEQY
>TRBV25-1|TRBJ2-1|13
ASSDLEPSGNEQF
>TRBV9|TRBJ2-3|10
ASNPIADTQY
>TRBV2|TRBJ2-7|11
GVSRTGAYEQY
>TRBV6-5|TRBJ1-6|12
ASTSDSFNSPLH
>TRBV5-1|TRBJ2-4|10
ASRGPKNIQY
>TRBV19|TRBJ2-3|13
ASSTGQGAADTQY
>TRBV11-3|TRBJ2-1|13
ASSQAVQGDNEQF
>TRBV28|TRBJ1-5|14
ASSSRQGWGNQPQH
>TRBV10-3|TRBJ2-7|12
ATWDRGNSYEQY
>TRBV27|TRBJ2-7|11
ASSLQDNYEQY
>TRBV18|TRBJ1-1|12
ASSPAPQDTEAF
>TRBV9|TRBJ1-5|13
ASSVGTGKNQPQH
>TRBV20-1|TRBJ2-3|9
SARRADTQY
>TRBV5-1|TRBJ2-7|13
ASSLGTSATYEQY
>TRBV6-4|TRBJ2-3|11
ASSVIPGLAAI
>TRBV7-3|TRBJ2-7|13
ASSATSGSSYEQY
>TRBV3-1/TRBV3-2|TRBJ2-5|11
ASSQSGIETQY
>TRBV6-5|TRBJ2-7|12
ASTNRTGYLGQY
>TRBV4-1|TRBJ1-4|16
ASSPLTVRIATNEKLF
>TRBV19|TRBJ2-7|12
ASSILLAEGEQY
>TRBV7-2|TRBJ1-2|13
ASSPIETGHYGYT
>TRBV18|TRBJ2-1|13
ASSPTVVGRGEQF
>TRBV30|TRBJ1-2|9
AWSQGYGYT
>TRBV27|TRBJ2-7|15
ASSFRSSTAFVYEQY
>TRBV25-1|TRBJ1-1|12
ASSGLHRGTEAF
>TRBV2|TRBJ2-5|13
ASSGTSGRQETQY
>TRBV5-4|TRBJ1-4|12
ASSPDRGGEKLF
>TRBV30|TRBJ1-1|11
AWSSQFNTEAF
>TRBV18|TRBJ2-3|14
ASSLGPSGTTDTQY
>TRBV3-1/TRBV3-2|TRBJ1-2|13
ASSQELAVKYGYT
>TRBV18|TRBJ2-7|12
ASSQNRDSYEQY
>TRBV28|TRBJ1-5|13
ASSTTDREAQPQH
>TRBV2|TRBJ1-1|10
ASPRFGGEAF
>TRBV28|TRBJ2-3|11
ASSLGLGDTQY
>TRBV5-5|TRBJ2-7|14
ASSVIRSSGSHEQY
>TRBV5-1|TRBJ1-5|13
ASSFGTGANQPQH
>TRBV6-2/TRBV6-3|TRBJ2-2|14
ASSSWTSGRTGELF
>TRBV28|TRBJ2-2|13
ASSLRQGNTGELF
>TRBV5-4|TRBJ1-3|14
ASSWTGRRPGDTIY
>TRBV28|TRBJ1-1|10
ASSFTFPEAF
>TRBV19|TRBJ1-4|11
ASRGGHGEKLF
>TRBV7-9|TRBJ2-1|10
ASSFPLAEQF
>TRBV7-2|TRBJ2-7|11
ASSQTSSWEQY
>TRBV19|TRBJ1-3|13
ASSIAGHSGNTIY
>TRBV28|TRBJ2-4|15
ASRGQVPTLAKNIQY
>TRBV6-2/TRBV6-3|TRBJ2-1|13
ASSAPGHKRDEQF
>TRBV6-2/TRBV6-3|TRBJ2-5|14
ASRPWTSGAQETQY
>TRBV29-1|TRBJ2-2|11
SVQRTNTGELF
>TRBV5-1|TRBJ2-1|14
ASSLGGPPAGNEQF
>TRBV28|TRBJ2-5|11
ASSFQGGKTQY
>TRBV13|TRBJ2-2|18
ASSLMRGTSDFRYAGELF
>TRBV6-6|TRBJ1-2|14
ASSPGQRAGNYGYT
>TRBV7-3|TRBJ2-1|15
ASSSGPGTSLYNEQF
>TRBV7-9|TRBJ2-7|13
ASSLAWGQSYEQY
>TRBV7-9|TRBJ1-3|13
ASSRTGVPGNTIY